The 20 T cell receptor beta chains below all came from one sample that was sequenced in a study of blood T cells in healthy people across ages. Primed by a sample-barcoded 5' primer and a J-beta primer mix, a second PCR proceeded for about 6 to 11 cycles. TCRdb re-derived calls from the 5' RACE reads in MiXCR, one entry per CDR3 protein. This repertoire shows over a million distinct CDR3 sequences, around 40% found once; its top ten account for around 4%. The material sequenced was blood. The source of these receptors is a young woman in good health.

The rearrangement joins TRBV6-2 or TRBV6-3 to TRBJ2-5; D possibly corresponds to TRBD2 (6 bases). The CDR3 covers 16 residues. V dropped 2 bases and J dropped 1 base, with 14 bases sitting between them. Germline CDR1 and CDR2: MNHEY and SVGEGT. The CDR3 loop reads CASSYPLMGGQETQYF. In DNA form, the CDR3 reads TGTGCCAGCAGTTACCCACTCATGGGGGGCCAAGAGACCCAGTACTTC.

As concerns this clonotype: At one of its ends the junction is not consistent with the germline gene, which may arise from a read error. V gene TRBV11-2 combines with J gene TRBJ2-2; the match to TRBD2 covers 7 bases. This CDR3 contains 16 residues. Germline-derived CDR1 and CDR2 are SGHAT and FQNNGV. The CDR3 DNA follows: TGTGTCAGCAACCCCTCGGGGGGACTTAACACCGGGGAGCTGTTTTTT. Translated: CVSNPSGGLNTGELFF.

This clonotype was recorded a few times. This chain uses TRBV12-3 or TRBV12-4 with TRBJ2-3, with D tentatively TRBD2 (6 bases). V was trimmed by 6 bases and J by 2 bases, leaving 12 bases between them. CDR3 size: 14 residues. This chain's CDR3 is CASRLGLNTDTQYF. The CDR3 nucleotides read TGTGCCAGCAGACTAGGACTAAACACAGATACGCAGTATTTT.

The V gene is TRBV7-9, the J gene TRBJ2-7; D is ambiguous. CDR3 length: 15 residues. Trimming removed 4 bases at V and 7 bases at J, with 20 bases between. Germline V gene sequence: CDR1 SEHNR, CDR2 FQNEAQ (reference sequence). The CDR3, as DNA: TGTGCCAGCAGCTCGGGTCCGCTGAGCTACAATGAGCAGTACTTC. Translating gives CASSSGPLSYNEQYF.

This clonotype was recorded a few times. V and J are TRBV7-9 and TRBJ2-1; 7 bases are shared with TRBD2. This CDR3 has 17 amino acids. Germline V gene sequence: CDR1 SEHNR, CDR2 FQNEAQ (reference sequence). Trimming cost V 5 bases and J 8 bases; bases outside gene matches: 18. The CDR3 DNA sequence: TGTGCCAGCAGCAATATGCAGTCTAGCGGATTCCCCTATGAGCAGTTCTTC. Amino acid sequence: CASSNMQSSGFPYEQFF.

The chain combines TRBV20-1 with TRBJ1-5; D perhaps matches TRBD1 (5 bases). Germline V gene lookup returns CDR1 DFQATT and CDR2 SNEGSKA (reference sequence). This CDR3 spans 15 amino acids. Trimming took 6 bases from V and 3 from J, leaving 18 bases between them. CDR3 sequence (DNA): TGCAGTGCCAGATGGGACCTCAACCCCAATCAGCCCCAGCATTTT. Its protein product is CSARWDLNPNQPQHF.

The chain combines TRBV19 with TRBJ2-1, with D maybe TRBD2 (5 bases). V lost 6 bases and J lost 10, with 19 bases in between. This CDR3 is 14 amino acids long. The germline CDR1 and CDR2 sequences are LNHDA and SQIVND (reference sequence). DNA for the CDR3: TGTGCCAGTAGCATTGGAGGTAATCCCTACGAGCAGTTCTTC. This gives the protein CASSIGGNPYEQFF.

The CDR3 DNA follows: TGTGCCAGCAGCTTTCCGGACAGGAACAATGAGCAGTTCTTC. Encoded protein: CASSFPDRNNEQFF. The rearrangement links TRBV7-3 to TRBJ2-1; 7 bases align to TRBD1. Per the germline V gene, CDR1 is SGHTA and CDR2 is FQGTGA. The CDR3 is made up of 14 amino acids. Germline trimming cut 3 bases from V and 5 bases from J; bases unmatched to any gene: 4.

This clonotype showed up just once. J is TRBJ2-1 and V is TRBV27; unclear D gene. This CDR3 comprises 15 residues. Trimming took off 0 bases at V and 5 bases at J, with 11 bases between the two ends. The germline V gene has CDR1 MNHEY and CDR2 SMNVEV (reference sequence). In DNA form, the CDR3 reads TGTGCCAGCAGTTTATCCAGCGTAACCGACAATGAGCAGTTCTTC. Amino acids: CASSLSSVTDNEQFF.

CDR3 nucleotides: TGTGCCAGCAGTTACTCTCGTGTCAATGAGCAGTTCTTC. The encoded protein is CASSYSRVNEQFF. The genes are TRBV6-2 or TRBV6-3 and TRBJ2-1, with D unclear. Trimming removed 0 bases at V and 6 bases at J, with 6 bases between. Per germline, CDR1 MNHEY and CDR2 SVGEGT. The CDR3 is 13 amino acids.

The chain recombines TRBV4-2 with TRBJ2-5; 9 bases agree with TRBD1. The junction had 22 bases not matched to a gene; V was cut back by 3 bases and J by 11 bases. The germline V gene has CDR1 LGHNA and CDR2 YNFKEQ. This CDR3 is 18 amino acids long. DNA of the CDR3: TGTGCCAGCAGCCACGTATCCTTGGACAGGGGTTTTCACAATGAGCAGTACTTC. It codes for CASSHVSLDRGFHNEQYF.

This sequence joins TRBV27 and TRBJ1-5, with a possible D match to TRBD1 (6 bases). The CDR3 loop spans 17 amino acids. Between the trimmed V and J ends, which lost 1 base and 5 bases, there was a span of 18 bases. Germline assignment: CDR1 MNHEY and CDR2 SMNVEV (reference sequence). In DNA form, the CDR3 reads TGTGCCAGCAGTTTATTGGCAGGGGCAAGGTTCGATCAGCCCCAGCATTTT. This encodes CASSLLAGARFDQPQHF.

The chain is built from TRBV6-6 and TRBJ1-2; D may be TRBD1 (5 bases). CDR1 MNHNY and CDR2 SVGAGI come from the germline V gene (reference sequence). This CDR3 is built from 14 residues. Trimming took off 2 bases at V and 4 bases at J, with 11 bases between the two ends. This CDR3 is CASSYETAGYGYTF. The DNA of the CDR3 is TGTGCCAGCAGTTACGAGACAGCGGGCTATGGCTACACCTTC.

The chain employs TRBV29-1 and TRBJ2-7; D possibly corresponds to TRBD1 (6 bases). Trimming pared 6 bases from V and 7 bases from J, leaving 13 bases between. From germline, CDR1 is SQVTM and CDR2 ANQGSEA. The CDR3 extends over 11 amino acids. CDR3 DNA: TGCAGCGTAGGACAGTACAATGAGCAGTACTTC. This encodes CSVGQYNEQYF.

This clonotype came up many times. The junction and the germline gene differ at one end; a read error may be behind it. The V and J genes are TRBV4-3 and TRBJ2-1, with TRBD2 identical over 8 bases. CDR1 and CDR2 from the germline V gene are LGHNA and YSLEER. The CDR3 runs to 16 residues. This CDR3 is CASSPLSGSSYNEQFF. The CDR3 bases are TGTGCCAGCAGCCCCCTAAGCGGGAGCTCCTACAATGAGCAGTTCTTC.

V gene TRBV7-2 combines with J gene TRBJ1-2; D not certain. The CDR3 covers 15 residues. The ends were cut back, 5 bases at V and 2 bases at J, with 15 bases in the middle. The germline CDR1 and CDR2 sequences are SGHTA and FQGNSA. Here the CDR3 DNA reads TGTGCCAGCAGCCCATTGACCATGTCCAACTATGGCTACACCTTC. Amino acids: CASSPLTMSNYGYTF.

The gene calls are TRBV12-3 or TRBV12-4 and TRBJ2-5; D is ambiguous. The CDR3 totals 14 residues. The germline V and J ends were trimmed by 3 bases and 4 bases, with 12 bases remaining between them. CDR3 loop: CASSLMHPPETQYF. The CDR3 coding sequence is TGTGCCAGCAGTTTGATGCATCCTCCAGAGACCCAGTACTTC.

The chain joins TRBV10-3 to TRBJ2-2, with TRBD1 matching 10 bases. Looked up from germline, CDR1 is ENHRY and CDR2 is SYGVKD. This CDR3 region has 16 residues. The J segment lost 3 bases and the V segment lost 2 bases, leaving 3 bases of the junction unmatched. CDR3 residues: CAISEQGQGYTGELFF. The CDR3 DNA follows: TGTGCCATCAGTGAGCAGGGACAGGGGTACACCGGGGAGCTGTTTTTT.

This clonotype was detected a few times. This chain connects TRBV7-2 to TRBJ2-1; 8 bases agree with TRBD1. V lost 4 bases, J lost 6 bases, and 5 bases stayed unmatched. Germline V lookup: CDR1 SGHTA, CDR2 FQGNSA. The CDR3 is 14 residues long. CDR3 loop: CASSSHQGANEQFF. Here the CDR3 DNA reads TGTGCCAGCAGCTCGCATCAGGGGGCCAATGAGCAGTTCTTC.

The rearrangement links TRBV5-1 to TRBJ2-3; a weak D match, TRBD2 (6 bases). V lost 0 bases and J lost 2, with 10 bases in between. Germline V gene sequence: CDR1 SGHRS, CDR2 YFSETQ. The CDR3 has 15 amino acids. CDR3 sequence (DNA): TGCGCCAGCAGCTTGGGTCCGCGGGACACAGATACGCAGTATTTT. It codes for CASSLGPRDTDTQYF. The whole variable domain, remainder taken from reference TRBV5-1 and TRBJ2-3, is KAGVTQTPRYLIKTRGQQVTLSCSPISGHRSVSWYQQTPGQGLQFLFEYFSETQRNKGNFPGRFSGRQFSNSRSEMNVSTLELGDSALYLCASSLGPRDTDTQYFGPGTRLTVL.